The 15 T cell receptor beta chains in this list originate from one sample, sequenced in a study of tumor-infiltrating lymphocytes in primary liver carcinoma. Taking about 18-32 mg of unsorted bulk tissue, the authors co-extracted RNA and DNA. TCR beta cDNA was made from 450 to 500 ng total RNA with a constant-region primer. The TCR beta library was amplified through three nested multiplex PCR rounds in a modified ARM-PCR procedure. TRBV1-TRBV30 forward primers paired with a C-beta reverse primer drove the first two PCR rounds, approximately 11 cycles each. MiXCR, run by TCRdb on the multiplex PCR reads, gives a single entry per CDR3 protein. The table lists 44,000 or so distinct CDR3 sequences, 71% of them singletons. Sequenced material: liver tumor tissue from sampling region 5. Subset in this sample: tumor region T5, tumor centre. These receptors were taken from a man aged 40-49 years with primary liver carcinoma and hepatitis B virus infection.

Many counts were recorded for this clonotype. The CDR3 is CASSQDHYYNEQFF. DNA of the CDR3: TGTGCCAGCAGCCAAGATCACTACTACAATGAGCAGTTCTTC. V gene TRBV14 combines with J gene TRBJ2-1; D ambiguous. This CDR3 has 14 residues. V was shortened by 0 bases and J by 3 bases, with 6 bases between the two germline ends. The germline V gene encodes CDR1 SGHDN and CDR2 FVKESK.

Worth noting for this clonotype: The missing conserved phenylalanine or tryptophan at the end of this CDR3 makes a read error likely. This chain uses TRBV4-1 with TRBJ2-3; D uncertain. This CDR3 region has 14 residues. Trimming cost V 1 base and J 6 bases, with 11 bases left between them. Germline-derived CDR1 and CDR2 are MGHRA and YSYEKL. The CDR3 bases are TGCGCCAGCAGCCAAGGCCAATTGGCGGATACGCAGTATCTT. The encoded protein is CASSQGQLADTQYL.

To note about this clonotype: Germline and junction disagree at one end, which may indicate a read error. V usage is TRBV5-1 and J usage is TRBJ1-4; D unresolved. From germline, CDR1 is SGHRS and CDR2 YFSETQ. CDR3 length: 15 amino acids. The DNA of the CDR3 is TGCGCCAGCAGCCCGGGGAATGCAACTAATGAAAAATTGTCTTTT. It translates to CASSPGNATNEKLSF.

Concerning this clonotype itself: Germline is not matched at one junction end, which may reflect a read error. The CDR3 DNA sequence: TGTGCCAGCAACCCTTTTAGCGGAGGCACCGGGGAGCCGTTTTTT. Residues: CASNPFSGGTGEPFF. This chain connects TRBV5-4 to TRBJ2-2; D is possibly TRBD2 (6 bases). There are 15 residues in the CDR3. The germline V gene encodes CDR1 SGHNT and CDR2 YYREEE (reference sequence).

A remark on this clonotype: An end of the junction differs from the germline gene, which may be a read error. The rearrangement joins TRBV30 to TRBJ1-5; 7 nucleotides line up with TRBD1. Germline V gene data show CDR1 as GTSNPN and CDR2 as SVGIG (reference sequence). The length of the CDR3 is 15 residues. The DNA for the CDR3 is TGTGCCTGGAGTACTGACAGGGAAGGCAATCGGCCCCAGCATTTT. This gives the protein CAWSTDREGNRPQHF.

Concerning this clonotype itself: The germline gene is not matched at one end of the junction; a read error may be the cause. This sequence joins TRBV11-2 and TRBJ2-1; D gene unclear. Germline V gives CDR1 SGHAT, CDR2 FQNNGV. The CDR3 is 12 residues long. The CDR3 DNA reads TGTGCCGGGGTGGGAATATACAATGAGCAGATCTTC. This encodes CAGVGIYNEQIF.

Concerning this clonotype: With a much larger clone just one base away, this may be a read error. V and J are TRBV30 and TRBJ2-1; TRBD1 is a possible D gene (6 bases). The J call may be faulty, since TRBJ2-7 better matches the DNA end. The CDR3 has 13 residues. Germline V gives CDR1 GTSNPN, CDR2 SVGIG (reference sequence). CDR3 region: CAWNVVRGGEQYF. CDR3 nucleotide sequence: TGTGCCTGGAACGTTGTACGAGGGGGTGAGCAGTACTTC.

About this clonotype itself: A read error may produce the germline difference seen at one junction end. J is TRBJ1-2 and V is TRBV6-1; 7 bases fit TRBD1. The CDR3 is made up of 13 amino acids. CDR1 and CDR2 (germline): MNHNS, SASEGT. CDR3 coding DNA: TGTGTCAGCAGCCGACAGGGAGACTATGGCTACATCTTC. Amino acid sequence: CVSSRQGDYGYIF.

This clonotype was detected a few times. This likely comes from a read error, as the CDR3 has no conserved phenylalanine or tryptophan at its end. CDR3: CATTGPAGVYKSYGQYL. In DNA form, the CDR3 reads TGTGCCACTACTGGACCAGCGGGAGTTTATAAGTCCTACGGGCAGTACCTC. The chain recombines TRBV4-2 with TRBJ2-7; 8 bases match TRBD2. Germline V gene data show CDR1 as LGHNA and CDR2 as YNFKEQ. This CDR3 spans 17 amino acids.

The genes are TRBV13 and TRBJ2-1; TRBD1 matches 7 bases. V shed 10 bases and J 1 base; nucleotides not matched to a gene: 13. This CDR3 is built from 16 residues. CDR1 PRHDT and CDR2 FYEKMQ come from the germline V gene (reference sequence). CDR3 nucleotides: TGTGCCATCACGCCAAGGGGACAGATTTCCTACAATGAGCAGTTCTTC. Translation: CAITPRGQISYNEQFF.

V is TRBV6-6 and J is TRBJ2-4, with D tentatively TRBD1 (5 bases). The CDR3 is 12 amino acids. Trimming removed 10 bases at V and 7 bases at J, with 14 bases between. CDR1 and CDR2 from the germline V gene are MNHNY and SVGAGI (reference sequence). The CDR3 DNA sequence: TGTGCCAACAGCCAAGGGGCGAACATTCAGTACTTC. It is translated as CANSQGANIQYF.

In the case of this clonotype: A junction boundary mismatches the germline segment, possibly from a read error. The chain recombines TRBV29-1 with TRBJ2-3, with D maybe TRBD2 (5 bases). The germline gives CDR1 SQVTM, CDR2 ANQGSEA. This CDR3 is 14 amino acids long. The CDR3 DNA follows: TGTAGCGTCGTTGGGTTGACCACTACTGATACGCAGTATTTT. This gives the protein CSVVGLTTTDTQYF.

Of note for this clonotype: The junction differs from germline at one of its ends, possibly a read error. The chain combines TRBV11-2 with TRBJ2-6; 9 bases are shared with TRBD2. Germline V gives CDR1 SGHAT, CDR2 FQNNGV. The CDR3 totals 21 residues. The CDR3 here is CASSLVHPWREGRSGANFLTF. DNA of the CDR3: TGTGCCAGCAGCTTAGTCCATCCTTGGCGGGAGGGCCGCTCTGGGGCCAACTTCCTGACTTTC. Drawing the rest from reference TRBV11-2 and TRBJ2-6, the complete variable domain is EAGVAQSPRYKIIEKRQSVAFWCNPISGHATLYWYQQILGQGPKLLIQFQNNGVVDDSQLPKDRFSAERLKGVDSTLKIQPAKLEDSAVYLCASSLVHPWREGRSGANFLTFGAGSRLTVL.

The chain recombines TRBV20-1 with TRBJ2-1; TRBD2 agrees at 14 bases. With 7 bases clipped from V and 2 bases from J, the junction kept 10 bases outside the gene matches. The CDR3 contains 17 residues. In germline, CDR1 is DFQATT, CDR2 SNEGSKA (reference sequence). This CDR3 is CSGPMTSGRAAYNEQFF. CDR3 bases: TGCAGTGGTCCTATGACTAGCGGGAGGGCTGCCTACAATGAGCAGTTCTTC.

On this clonotype: A much larger clone differs by one base, so this may be a read error. The genes are TRBV19 and TRBJ2-3, with D perhaps TRBD1 (5 bases). The germline CDR1 and CDR2 sequences are LNHDA and SQIVND (reference sequence). The CDR3 is made up of 12 amino acids. CDR3: CVSRQSGDTQYF. The CDR3 region has the DNA TGTGTCAGTCGACAGTCCGGGGATACGCAGTATTTT.